The 15 T cell receptor beta chains listed next were all sequenced from one sample in a study of blood T cell repertoires in COVID-19 (dated by TCRdb to the early 2020s). The library was built by means of the immunoSEQ multiplex PCR assay. Imported from immuneACCESS, the table was reduced by TCRdb to in-frame sequences with V and J called. These copies leave out some clones; in studies compared against another copy, an unresolved V gene accounts for under half, and the cause of the remainder is not known. The table for this sample lists tens of thousands of clones; roughly 81% of them were counted only once. The ten largest clones represent about 5.3% of the sample. Sequencing was carried out using peripheral blood. The origin of the receptors is a woman in her sixties with acute or convalescent COVID-19.

Remarks on this clone: Other nucleotide sequences in the sample specify the same CDR3. The genes are TRBV18 and TRBJ1-1; the match to TRBD1 covers 11 bases. From germline, CDR1 is KGHSH and CDR2 LQKENI. This CDR3 spans 14 amino acids. The trim removed 3 bases at V and 5 bases at J, leaving 2 bases unmatched. This chain's CDR3 is CASSPGTGGTEAFF. DNA for the CDR3: TGTGCCAGCTCACCCGGGACAGGGGGGACTGAAGCTTTCTTT.

This clone was seen only a few times. The rearrangement uses TRBV7-8 and TRBJ1-5; TRBD1 matches 7 bases. J gave up 11 bases and V 2 bases, and 9 bases lay outside the gene matches. The CDR3 is 14 amino acids. Germline V lookup: CDR1 SGHVS, CDR2 FQNEAQ. The CDR3: CASSLRGQQSAQHF. The CDR3 coding sequence is TGTGCCAGCAGCTTAAGGGGGCAGCAATCGGCCCAGCATTTT.

The rearrangement uses TRBV5-1 and TRBJ1-1; TRBD1 matches 8 bases. The CDR3 extends over 15 amino acids. V shed 1 base, J shed 7 bases, and the junction held 9 bases outside the gene matches. Germline loops: CDR1 SGHRS, CDR2 YFSETQ. This chain's CDR3 is CASSLKGQGEGEAFF. The CDR3 coding sequence is TGCGCCAGCAGCTTGAAAGGACAGGGTGAGGGTGAAGCTTTCTTT.

The genes are TRBV28 and TRBJ1-3, with D unclear. The CDR3 is 13 residues long. Germline V lookup: CDR1 MDHEN, CDR2 SYDVKM. V lost 6 bases and J 12 bases, leaving 18 bases between the germline ends. CDR3 in amino acids: CASSPLRLVVIYF. CDR3 DNA sequence: TGTGCCAGCAGCCCCCTGAGGTTGGTCGTCATATATTTT.

V is TRBV27 and J is TRBJ2-2; 9 bases align to TRBD1. Germline-derived CDR1 and CDR2 are MNHEY and SMNVEV (reference sequence). The CDR3 contains 16 residues. Trimming cost V 3 bases and J 7 bases; bases outside gene matches: 9. CDR3 bases: TGTGCCAGCAGTTTTTTTACAGGGGGCGATAACGGGGAGCTGTTTTTT. Amino acids: CASSFFTGGDNGELFF.

V and J are TRBV27 and TRBJ2-6, with 8 bases that match TRBD1. The CDR3 covers 19 residues. V dropped 1 base and J dropped 0; count of bases not matched to a gene: 8. CDR1 and CDR2 (germline): MNHEY, SMNVEV (reference sequence). CDR3 region: CASSLWSGQAGSGANVLTF. The CDR3 nucleotides read TGTGCCAGCAGTTTATGGTCGGGACAGGCTGGCTCTGGGGCCAACGTCCTGACTTTC.

This clone showed up just once. The chain couples TRBV19 to TRBJ1-1; D is ambiguous. Germline CDR1 reads LNHDA; CDR2 reads SQIVND (reference sequence). V lost 0 bases and J 5 bases, leaving 10 bases between the germline ends. This CDR3 spans 14 amino acids. In DNA form, the CDR3 reads TGTGCCAGTAGTATAGAAGGGAGGCGGACTGAAGCTTTCTTT. It yields the protein CASSIEGRRTEAFF.

CDR3: CASSQGTLSGGASDTQYF. DNA for the CDR3: TGTGCCAGCAGCCAAGGGACCCTTAGCGGGGGGGCGTCAGATACGCAGTATTTT. The J gene is TRBJ2-3, the V gene TRBV3-1 (or the pseudogene TRBV3-2), with 11 bases aligning to TRBD2. Germline lookup yields CDR1 LGHDT and CDR2 YNNKEL (reference sequence). The CDR3 consists of 18 residues. With V trimmed by 1 base and J by 4 bases, 10 bases remained unmatched.

The chain carries TRBV5-4 and TRBJ2-1, with TRBD2 matching 10 bases. Trimming removed 3 bases from V and 7 bases from J; junction bases left unmatched: 7. CDR3 length equals 15 residues. The V gene's germline CDR1 is SGHNT and CDR2 YYREEE (reference sequence). The CDR3 DNA reads as TGTGCCAGCAGCTCCCCCGGGACTAGCGAAAATGAGCAGTTCTTC. Translated, it gives CASSSPGTSENEQFF. Full variable domain (missing parts from reference TRBV5-4 and TRBJ2-1): ETGVTQSPTHLIKTRGQQVTLRCSSQSGHNTVSWYQQALGQGPQFIFQYYREEENGRGNFPPRFSGLQFPNYSSELNVNALELDDSALYLCASSSPGTSENEQFFGPGTRLTVL.

The CDR3 loop is CASSLAPGGQFTDTQYF. The CDR3 DNA follows: TGTGCCAGCAGCTTGGCCCCCGGGGGACAGTTCACAGATACGCAGTATTTT. V gene TRBV5-5 combines with J gene TRBJ2-3, with a tentative D call TRBD1 (7 bases). CDR1 and CDR2 (germline): SGHKS, YYEKEE (reference sequence). V was pared by 0 bases and J by 2 bases, with 16 bases between. CDR3 length: 17 amino acids.

CDR3 region: CASSTGTSGNEQFF. CDR3 DNA: TGTGCCAGCAGCACCGGGACTAGCGGTAATGAGCAGTTCTTC. This chain links TRBV6-5 with TRBJ2-1; 11 nucleotides agree with TRBD2. CDR1 is MNHEY, CDR2 SVGAGI, per germline. The CDR3 spans 14 residues. Trimming removed 6 bases from V and 7 bases from J; junction bases left unmatched: 5.

This sequence joins TRBV19 and TRBJ2-7, with a possible D match to TRBD1 (6 bases). The CDR3 contains 14 residues. Germline V gene lookup returns CDR1 LNHDA and CDR2 SQIVND (reference sequence). V lost 9 bases and J 5 bases, leaving 20 bases between the germline ends. The CDR3 spells CASSGTYFANEQYF. As DNA, the CDR3 is TGTGCCAGCTCCGGGACATACTTTGCCAACGAGCAGTACTTC.

J is TRBJ2-1 and V is TRBV7-9; D unclear. V was pared by 5 bases and J by 7 bases, with 12 bases between. Germline lookup yields CDR1 SEHNR and CDR2 FQNEAQ (reference sequence). CDR3 length: 13 amino acids. The CDR3 sequence: CASSPGYGNEQFF. DNA for the CDR3: TGTGCCAGCAGCCCCGGGTATGGGAATGAGCAGTTCTTC.

This chain links TRBV5-1 with TRBJ1-2, with 7 positions matching TRBD1. V shed 5 bases and J 4 bases; nucleotides not matched to a gene: 5. CDR3 size: 13 residues. CDR1 and CDR2 from the germline V gene are SGHRS and YFSETQ. In DNA form, the CDR3 reads TGCGCCAGCAGTCCGGACAGGAGCTATGGCTACACCTTC. Its protein is CASSPDRSYGYTF. The variable domain in full, with the rest retrieved from reference TRBV5-1 and TRBJ1-2, is KAGVTQTPRYLIKTRGQQVTLSCSPISGHRSVSWYQQTPGQGLQFLFEYFSETQRNKGNFPGRFSGRQFSNSRSEMNVSTLELGDSALYLCASSPDRSYGYTFGSGTRLTVV.

The J gene is TRBJ2-7, the V gene TRBV6-2 or TRBV6-3; no clear D gene. V lost 0 bases and J lost 3, with 15 bases in between. The CDR3 loop spans 16 amino acids. Germline values: CDR1 MNHEY, CDR2 SVGEGT. Written as DNA, the CDR3 is TGTGCCAGCAGTTACTCGAAGACAATAAACCTCTACGAGCAGTACTTC. Its translation is CASSYSKTINLYEQYF.